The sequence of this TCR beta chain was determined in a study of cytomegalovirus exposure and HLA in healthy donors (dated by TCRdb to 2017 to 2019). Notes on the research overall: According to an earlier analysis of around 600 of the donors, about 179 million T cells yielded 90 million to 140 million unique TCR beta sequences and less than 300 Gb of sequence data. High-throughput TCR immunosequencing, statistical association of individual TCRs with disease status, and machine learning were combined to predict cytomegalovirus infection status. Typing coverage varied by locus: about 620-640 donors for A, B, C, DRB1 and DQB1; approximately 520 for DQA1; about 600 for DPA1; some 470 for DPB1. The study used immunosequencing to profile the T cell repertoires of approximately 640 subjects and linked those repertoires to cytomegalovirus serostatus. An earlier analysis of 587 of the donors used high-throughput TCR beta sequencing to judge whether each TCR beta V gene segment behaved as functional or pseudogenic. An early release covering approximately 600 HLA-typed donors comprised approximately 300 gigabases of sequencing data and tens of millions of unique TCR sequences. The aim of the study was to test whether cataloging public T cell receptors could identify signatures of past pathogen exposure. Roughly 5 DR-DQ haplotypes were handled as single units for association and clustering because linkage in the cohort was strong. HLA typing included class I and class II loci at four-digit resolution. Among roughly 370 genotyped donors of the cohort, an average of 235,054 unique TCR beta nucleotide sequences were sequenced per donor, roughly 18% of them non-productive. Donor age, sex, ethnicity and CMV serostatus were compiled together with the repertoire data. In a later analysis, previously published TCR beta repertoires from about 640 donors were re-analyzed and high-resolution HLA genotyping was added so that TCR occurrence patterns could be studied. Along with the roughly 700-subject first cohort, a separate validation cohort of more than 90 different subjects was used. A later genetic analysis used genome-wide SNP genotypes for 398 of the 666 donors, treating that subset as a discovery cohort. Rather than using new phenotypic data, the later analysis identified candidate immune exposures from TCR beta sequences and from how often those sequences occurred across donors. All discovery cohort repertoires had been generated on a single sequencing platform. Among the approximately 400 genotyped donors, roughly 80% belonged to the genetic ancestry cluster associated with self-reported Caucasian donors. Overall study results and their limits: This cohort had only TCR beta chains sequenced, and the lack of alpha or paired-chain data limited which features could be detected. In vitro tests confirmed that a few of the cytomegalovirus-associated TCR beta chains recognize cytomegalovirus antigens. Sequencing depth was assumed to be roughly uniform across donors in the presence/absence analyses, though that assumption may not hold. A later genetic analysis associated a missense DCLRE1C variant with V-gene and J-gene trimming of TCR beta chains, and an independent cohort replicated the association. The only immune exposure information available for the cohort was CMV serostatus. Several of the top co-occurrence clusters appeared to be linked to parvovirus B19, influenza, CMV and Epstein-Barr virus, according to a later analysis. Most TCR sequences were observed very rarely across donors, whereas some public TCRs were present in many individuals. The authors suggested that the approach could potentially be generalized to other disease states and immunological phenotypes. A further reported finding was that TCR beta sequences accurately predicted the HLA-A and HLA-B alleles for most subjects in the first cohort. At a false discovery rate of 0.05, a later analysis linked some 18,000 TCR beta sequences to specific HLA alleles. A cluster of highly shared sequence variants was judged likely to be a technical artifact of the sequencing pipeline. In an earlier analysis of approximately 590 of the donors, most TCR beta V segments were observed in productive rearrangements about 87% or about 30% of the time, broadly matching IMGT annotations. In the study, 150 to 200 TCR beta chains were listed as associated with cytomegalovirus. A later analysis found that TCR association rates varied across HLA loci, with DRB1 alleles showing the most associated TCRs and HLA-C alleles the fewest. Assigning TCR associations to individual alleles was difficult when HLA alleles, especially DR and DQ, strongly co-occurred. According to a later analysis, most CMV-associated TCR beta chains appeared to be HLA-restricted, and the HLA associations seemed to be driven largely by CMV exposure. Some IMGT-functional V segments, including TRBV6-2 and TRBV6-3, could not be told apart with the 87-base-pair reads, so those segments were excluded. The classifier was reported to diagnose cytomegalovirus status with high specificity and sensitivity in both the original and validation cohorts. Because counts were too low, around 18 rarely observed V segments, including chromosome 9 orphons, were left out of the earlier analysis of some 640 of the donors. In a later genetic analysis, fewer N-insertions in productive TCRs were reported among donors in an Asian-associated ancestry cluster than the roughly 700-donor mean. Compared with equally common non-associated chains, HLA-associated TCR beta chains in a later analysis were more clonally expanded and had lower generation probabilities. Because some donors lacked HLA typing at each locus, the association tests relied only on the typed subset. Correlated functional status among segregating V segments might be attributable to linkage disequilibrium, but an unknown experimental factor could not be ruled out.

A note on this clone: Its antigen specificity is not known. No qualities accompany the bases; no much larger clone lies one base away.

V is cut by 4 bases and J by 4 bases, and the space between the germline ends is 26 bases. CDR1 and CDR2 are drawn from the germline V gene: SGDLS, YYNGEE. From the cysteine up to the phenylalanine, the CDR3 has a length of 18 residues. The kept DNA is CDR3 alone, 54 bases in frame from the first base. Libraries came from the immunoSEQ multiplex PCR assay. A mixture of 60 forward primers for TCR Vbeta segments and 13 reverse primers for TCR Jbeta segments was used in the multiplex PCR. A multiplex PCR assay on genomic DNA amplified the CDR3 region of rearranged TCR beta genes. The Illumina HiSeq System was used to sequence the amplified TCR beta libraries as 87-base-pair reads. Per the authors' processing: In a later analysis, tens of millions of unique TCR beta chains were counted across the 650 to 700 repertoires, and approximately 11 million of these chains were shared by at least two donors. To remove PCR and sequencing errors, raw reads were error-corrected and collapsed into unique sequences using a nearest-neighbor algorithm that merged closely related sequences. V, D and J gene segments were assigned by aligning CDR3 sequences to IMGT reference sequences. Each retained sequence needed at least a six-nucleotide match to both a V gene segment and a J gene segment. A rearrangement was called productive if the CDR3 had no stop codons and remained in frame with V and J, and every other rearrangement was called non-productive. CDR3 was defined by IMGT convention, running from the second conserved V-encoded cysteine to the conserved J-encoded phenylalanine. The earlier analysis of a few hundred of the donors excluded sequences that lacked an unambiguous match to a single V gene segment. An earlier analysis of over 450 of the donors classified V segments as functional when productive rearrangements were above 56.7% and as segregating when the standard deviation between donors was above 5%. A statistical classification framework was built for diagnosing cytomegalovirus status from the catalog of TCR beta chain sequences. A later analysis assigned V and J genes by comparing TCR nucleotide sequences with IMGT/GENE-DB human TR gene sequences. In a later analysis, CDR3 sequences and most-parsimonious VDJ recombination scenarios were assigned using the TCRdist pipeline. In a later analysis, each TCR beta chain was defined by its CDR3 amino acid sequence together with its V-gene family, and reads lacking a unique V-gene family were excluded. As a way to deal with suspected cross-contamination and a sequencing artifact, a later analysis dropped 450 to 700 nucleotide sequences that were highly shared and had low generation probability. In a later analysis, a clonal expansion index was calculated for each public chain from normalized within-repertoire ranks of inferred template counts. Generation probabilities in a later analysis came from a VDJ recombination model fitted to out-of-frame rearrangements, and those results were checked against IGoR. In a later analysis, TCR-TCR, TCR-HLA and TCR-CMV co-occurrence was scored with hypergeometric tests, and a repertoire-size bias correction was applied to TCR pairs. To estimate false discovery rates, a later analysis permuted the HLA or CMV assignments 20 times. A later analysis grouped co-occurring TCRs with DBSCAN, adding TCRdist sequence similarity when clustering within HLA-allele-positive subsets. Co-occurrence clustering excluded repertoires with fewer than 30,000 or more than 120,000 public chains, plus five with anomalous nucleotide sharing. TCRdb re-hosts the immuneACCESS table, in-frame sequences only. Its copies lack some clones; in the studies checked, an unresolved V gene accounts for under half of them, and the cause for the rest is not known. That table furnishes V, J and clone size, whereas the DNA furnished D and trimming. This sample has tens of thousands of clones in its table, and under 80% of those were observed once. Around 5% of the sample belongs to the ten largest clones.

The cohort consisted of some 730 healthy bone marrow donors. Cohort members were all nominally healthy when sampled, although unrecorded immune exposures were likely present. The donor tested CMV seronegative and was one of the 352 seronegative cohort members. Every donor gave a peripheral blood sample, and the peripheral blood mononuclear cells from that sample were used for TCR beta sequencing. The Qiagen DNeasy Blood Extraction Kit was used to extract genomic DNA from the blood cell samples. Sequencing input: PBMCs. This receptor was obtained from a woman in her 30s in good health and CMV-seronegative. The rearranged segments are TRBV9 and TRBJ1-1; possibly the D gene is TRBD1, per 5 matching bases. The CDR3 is CASSPRPEQRGGATEAFF. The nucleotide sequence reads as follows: TGTGCCAGCAGCCCCCGCCCGGAACAGCGGGGCGGTGCCACTGAAGCTTTCTTT.